This T cell receptor beta chain was obtained from a study of T cells in Graves' hyperthyroidism and ophthalmopathy. The study's findings and limits: Ophthalmopathy was predicted by the model a median of approximately 6 months ahead of onset.

Germline V lookup: CDR1 MNHEY, CDR2 SMNVEV (reference sequence). The CDR3 is 16 residues long. Trimming cost V 3 bases and J 2 bases, with 13 bases left between them. Each person with ophthalmopathy scored at least 3 on the Clinical Activity Score, reached NOSPECS grade 4 or higher, and had been ill under 3 months. RNA transcripts yielded amplified TCR beta CDR3 regions. First-round RT-PCR with HTBI primers amplified the TCR CDR3 region. TCRdb re-called the multiplex PCR reads with MiXCR, one entry per CDR3 protein. Seen here are about 250,000 distinct CDR3 sequences, almost 25% observed once, and the top ten hold approximately 35%. The table lists this clonotype with many counts. The antigen is not known.

Sequenced material: blood. This chain joins TRBV27 and TRBJ2-2; tentative D call: TRBD1 (5 bases). The clonotype originates from a middle-aged woman with Graves' ophthalmopathy. The CDR3 sequence: CASSFGGQGNTGELFF. In DNA form, the CDR3 reads TGTGCCAGCAGTTTCGGCGGCCAGGGCAACACCGGGGAGCTGTTTTTT.